The 16 T cell receptor beta chains listed next were all sequenced from one sample in a study of regulatory T cells in long-lasting Graves disease. Both iRepertoire HTBI primers and Arm-PCR of CDR3 regions were used to build the TCR beta libraries. MiXCR, applied by TCRdb to the multiplex PCR reads, yields one record per CDR3 protein. The table has 360,000 or so distinct CDR3 sequences, about 12% seen once. The time point is: newly diagnosed GD, antithyroid drugs for less than 3 months. RNA isolated from PBMCs was used to make the TCR library. These same data were also listed under a study on T cells in Graves' hyperthyroidism and ophthalmopathy.

The specimen was peripheral blood mononuclear cells (PBMCs), collected at new diagnosis, from a patient treated with antithyroid drugs. The receptors shown here come from a woman aged 18-30 years with Graves disease.

The sample holds many counts of this clonotype. The chain recombines TRBV7-9 with TRBJ2-5; D remains unclear. Between the trimmed V and J ends, which lost 2 bases and 2 bases, there was a span of 9 bases. Germline V lookup: CDR1 SEHNR, CDR2 FQNEAQ (reference sequence). The CDR3 runs to 14 residues. The CDR3 DNA sequence: TGTGCCAGCAGCTTAAATGCTAGGCAAGAGACCCAGTACTTC. Translation gives CASSLNARQETQYF.

Concerning this clonotype: Likely a read error: the CDR3 ends without its conserved phenylalanine or tryptophan. V usage is TRBV2 and J usage is TRBJ1-2; TRBD1 might be the D (5 bases). Trimming removed 8 bases from V and 4 bases from J, with 14 bases in between. From germline, CDR1 is SNHLY and CDR2 FYNNEI. The CDR3 runs to 13 residues. The CDR3 DNA reads as TGTGCCAGCCGTTTTGACAGTCCCTATGGCTACACCATC. Translation gives CASRFDSPYGYTI.

This clonotype was detected a few times. The chain combines TRBV24-1 with TRBJ2-1; 12 positions match TRBD2. Germline CDR1 reads KGHDR; CDR2 reads SFDVKD. The CDR3 loop spans 17 amino acids. The V and J ends lost 7 bases and 4 bases, in that order; junction bases with no gene match: 10. The CDR3 region is CATRGESTSGRYNEQFF. CDR3 bases: TGTGCCACCAGAGGAGAAAGCACTAGCGGGAGGTACAATGAGCAGTTCTTC.

This clonotype came up many times. V usage is TRBV27 and J usage is TRBJ1-3; D is perhaps TRBD1 (6 bases). The V end was cut by 6 bases, the J end by 4 bases, with 13 bases between. The CDR3 runs to 14 residues. Germline V gene data show CDR1 as MNHEY and CDR2 as SMNVEV (reference sequence). The CDR3 spells CASRQGTRGNTIYF. DNA for the CDR3: TGTGCCAGCAGACAGGGTACAAGGGGAAACACCATATATTTT.

The table lists this clonotype with a few counts. The V call is TRBV5-6, the J call TRBJ2-7; D gene uncertain. The V end was cut by 0 bases, the J end by 2 bases, with 9 bases between. CDR3 length: 14 residues. The germline CDR1 and CDR2 sequences are SGHDT and YYEEEE. The CDR3 spells CASSLDWTTYEQYF. The CDR3 DNA is TGTGCCAGCAGCTTGGACTGGACCACCTACGAGCAGTACTTC.

The table lists this clonotype with a few counts. J is TRBJ2-7 and V is TRBV20-1; 11 nucleotides align to TRBD2. The germline V gene has CDR1 DFQATT and CDR2 SNEGSKA (reference sequence). The V gene end was trimmed by 1 base and the J gene end by 7 bases; junction bases not matched to a gene: 3. This CDR3 region has 13 residues. The CDR3 sequence is CSARVAGGREQYF. CDR3 nucleotides: TGCAGTGCTAGAGTAGCGGGAGGGCGAGAGCAGTACTTC.

This clonotype was seen a handful of times. The chain joins TRBV5-1 to TRBJ2-2; the match to TRBD1 covers 7 bases. CDR1 is SGHRS, CDR2 YFSETQ, per germline. The junction had 9 bases not matched to a gene; V was cut back by 0 bases and J by 1 base. There are 18 residues in the CDR3. CDR3 amino acids: CASSLDPRGYENTGELFF. CDR3 DNA sequence: TGCGCCAGCAGCTTGGATCCCAGGGGGTATGAGAACACCGGGGAGCTGTTTTTT.

Comments on this clonotype: Being one base from a much bigger clone, this may be a read error. The V call is TRBV5-6, the J call TRBJ2-3; D gene uncertain. The length of the CDR3 is 11 residues. CDR1 and CDR2 from the germline V gene are SGHDT and YYEEEE. V was trimmed by 5 bases and J by 2 bases, leaving 3 bases between them. CDR3 loop: CASRNTDTQYF. DNA of the CDR3: TGTGCCAGCAGGAACACAGATACGCAGTATTTT.

The table lists this clonotype with many counts. The J gene is TRBJ1-4, the V gene TRBV30; 9 bases are shared with TRBD1. Unmatched junction bases numbered 6, after V lost 3 bases and J lost 4 bases. This CDR3 has 15 residues. The V gene's germline CDR1 is GTSNPN and CDR2 SVGIG (reference sequence). The CDR3 sequence: CAWSDDRGINEKLFF. DNA for the CDR3: TGTGCCTGGAGCGATGACAGGGGGATTAATGAAAAACTGTTTTTT.

This clonotype was seen many times. This chain links TRBV28 with TRBJ1-5; D gene uncertain. This CDR3 is 14 amino acids long. The germline CDR1 and CDR2 sequences are MDHEN and SYDVKM. V was trimmed by 5 bases and J by 9 bases, leaving 17 bases between them. CDR3 loop: CASSPRAGSRPQHF. The CDR3 DNA is TGTGCCAGCAGTCCCCGTGCGGGATCTAGGCCCCAGCATTTT. Together with reference TRBV28 and TRBJ1-5, the CDR3 gives the full variable domain: DVKVTQSSRYLVKRTGEKVFLECVQDMDHENMFWYRQDPGLGLRLIYFSYDVKMKEKGDIPEGYSVSREKKERFSLILESASTNQTSMYLCASSPRAGSRPQHFGDGTRLSIL.

V is TRBV4-3 and J is TRBJ2-3; D call uncertain. Trimming took 0 bases from V and 7 from J, leaving 14 bases between them. Germline CDR1 reads LGHNA; CDR2 reads YSLEER. The CDR3 has 15 residues. The CDR3 DNA sequence: TGCGCCAGCAGCCAAGAGTCCGGTAGGGCCCATACGCAGTATTTT. Translated: CASSQESGRAHTQYF.

This clonotype has ten or more counts. This chain joins TRBV6-5 and TRBJ2-2; no clear D gene. With 2 bases removed from V and 7 bases from J, the gap between germline ends came to 5 bases. The V gene's germline CDR1 is MNHEY and CDR2 SVGAGI. This CDR3 spans 12 amino acids. CDR3 sequence: CASSYVSGELFF. DNA of the CDR3: TGTGCCAGCAGTTACGTTAGCGGGGAGCTGTTTTTT.

This clonotype has at least ten counts. This chain links TRBV6-2 or TRBV6-3 with TRBJ2-7; 11 nucleotides agree with TRBD2. This CDR3 region has 16 residues. The germline V gene has CDR1 MNHEY and CDR2 SVGEGT. J gave up 4 bases and V 5 bases, and 10 bases lay outside the gene matches. The CDR3 region has the DNA TGTGCCAGCAGTCATACTAGCGGGGGAGCTATATACGAGCAGTACGTC. Its translation is CASSHTSGGAIYEQYV.

The sample holds many counts of this clonotype. V and J are TRBV20-1 and TRBJ1-6; D not certain. The germline V gene encodes CDR1 DFQATT and CDR2 SNEGSKA (reference sequence). The V gene lost 0 bases and the J gene lost 10 bases, with 7 bases spanning the gap. The CDR3 length is 12 residues. The CDR3 DNA follows: TGCAGTGCTAGAGATGGCTGGTCACCCCTCCACTTT. Translating it yields CSARDGWSPLHF.

This clonotype was seen many times. This rearrangement joins TRBV2 to TRBJ1-1; D perhaps matches TRBD1 (5 bases). The CDR3 contains 14 residues. V was trimmed by 5 bases and J by 1 base, leaving 11 bases between them. Looked up from germline, CDR1 is SNHLY and CDR2 is FYNNEI. The CDR3 DNA follows: TGTGCCAGCAGTTTCCGGGACGGGAACACTGAAGCTTTCTTT. It codes for CASSFRDGNTEAFF.

This clonotype was counted at least ten times. The J gene is TRBJ2-3, the V gene TRBV20-1; D is unclear. The CDR3 extends over 13 amino acids. The V gene's germline CDR1 is DFQATT and CDR2 SNEGSKA (reference sequence). Trimming took 6 bases from V and 3 from J, leaving 13 bases between them. As DNA, the CDR3 is TGCAGTGCACATAACCCTAGGACAGATACGCAGTATTTT. Protein: CSAHNPRTDTQYF.